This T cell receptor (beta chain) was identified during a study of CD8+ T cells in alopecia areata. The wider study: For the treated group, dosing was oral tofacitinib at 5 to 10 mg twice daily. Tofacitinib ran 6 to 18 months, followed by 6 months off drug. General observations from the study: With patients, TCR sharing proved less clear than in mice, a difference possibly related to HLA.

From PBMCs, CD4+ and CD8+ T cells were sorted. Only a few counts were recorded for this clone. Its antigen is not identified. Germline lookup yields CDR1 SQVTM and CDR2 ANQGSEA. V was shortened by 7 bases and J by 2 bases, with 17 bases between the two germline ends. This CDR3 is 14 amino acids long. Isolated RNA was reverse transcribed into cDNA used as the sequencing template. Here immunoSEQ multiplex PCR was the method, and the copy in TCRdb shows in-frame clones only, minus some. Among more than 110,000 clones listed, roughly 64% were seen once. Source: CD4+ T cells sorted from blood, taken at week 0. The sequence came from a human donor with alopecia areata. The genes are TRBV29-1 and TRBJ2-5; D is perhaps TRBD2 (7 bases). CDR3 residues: CSARWGGGQETQYF. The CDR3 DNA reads TGCAGCGCCCGGTGGGGAGGGGGACAAGAGACCCAGTACTTC.